Presented here are 14 T cell receptor beta chains from one specimen sequenced in a study of Graves' ophthalmopathy and Graves' hyperthyroidism. The sequenced template was RNA, covering the TCR beta CDR3 region. RT-PCR was first run with HTBI primers, then multiplex PCR in a second round. MiXCR was run by TCRdb on the multiplex PCR reads, yielding one entry per CDR3 protein. The sample includes about 39,000 distinct CDR3 sequences, 45% to 55% of them seen just once. Sequencing was carried out using peripheral blood. The receptors here all came from an adult woman with stable Graves' hyperthyroidism.

This clonotype was counted once. The chain combines TRBV20-1 with TRBJ2-7; 11 bases align to TRBD2. The CDR3 runs to 14 residues. V gave up 4 bases and J gave up 3 bases; unmatched junction bases: 5. Germline CDR1 DFQATT, CDR2 SNEGSKA (reference sequence). CDR3 in DNA: TGCAGTGCTACCGGGACTAGCGGATTCTACGAGCAGTACTTC. It encodes CSATGTSGFYEQYF.

V usage is TRBV7-9 and J usage is TRBJ2-7, with 9 bases that match TRBD1. The V gene end was trimmed by 3 bases and the J gene end by 3 bases; junction bases not matched to a gene: 3. CDR1 and CDR2 (germline): SEHNR, FQNEAQ (reference sequence). This CDR3 contains 14 residues. CDR3 sequence (DNA): TGTGCCAGCAGCTTCGGGACAGGGTACTACGAGCAGTACTTC. This codes for CASSFGTGYYEQYF.

This clonotype was seen only once. Because the CDR3's place on the DNA is in doubt, the DNA is left out and the CDR3 is given as listed by TCRdb. The V gene is TRBV10-3, the J gene TRBJ1-5. The germline V gene encodes CDR1 ENHRY and CDR2 SYGVKD. With termini counted, the CDR3 has 20 amino acids. CDR3 region: CASSQVYEQYFGPGNQPQHF.

V is TRBV9 and J is TRBJ2-2, with TRBD2 identical over 14 bases. Germline trimming cut 0 bases from V and 5 bases from J; bases unmatched to any gene: 15. CDR3 length equals 21 residues. Germline CDR1 is SGDLS and CDR2 is YYNGEE. The CDR3 DNA follows: TGTGCCAGCAGCGTAGGAGAGGGACTAGCGGGAGTTATGGAGACGACCGGGGAGCTGTTTTTT. Protein: CASSVGEGLAGVMETTGELFF.

Details on this clonotype: This is likely a read error, given that the CDR3 carries no conserved phenylalanine or tryptophan at its end. CDR3 in amino acids: CASSFTNSYEQYC. DNA of the CDR3: TGCGCCAGCAGCTTTACGAACTCCTACGAGCAGTACTGC. The chain couples TRBV11-2 to TRBJ2-7, with D unclear. This CDR3 is 13 amino acids long. The germline V gene has CDR1 SGHAT and CDR2 FQNNGV.

Many counts were recorded for this clonotype. The CDR3, as DNA: TGCGCCAGCAGCCCGGGACAGCTTTATGGCTACACCTTC. It is translated as CASSPGQLYGYTF. The chain couples TRBV5-1 to TRBJ1-2, with 7 bases matching TRBD1. This CDR3 has 13 amino acids. The V segment lost 4 bases and the J segment 5 bases; nucleotides outside the gene matches: 5. The germline CDR1 and CDR2 sequences are SGHRS and YFSETQ.

V is TRBV20-1 and J is TRBJ1-6; tentatively, D is TRBD1 (5 bases). This CDR3 spans 16 amino acids. V was cut by 1 base and J by 3 bases, with 13 bases left in between. Germline-derived CDR1 and CDR2 are DFQATT and SNEGSKA (reference sequence). CDR3 bases: TGCAGTGCTAGAGCGGGGACGGGCGACTATAATTCACCCCTCCACTTT. Its protein is CSARAGTGDYNSPLHF.

This chain links TRBV7-9 with TRBJ2-5; D not certain. Trimming removed 10 bases from V and 2 bases from J, with 17 bases in between. The length of the CDR3 is 14 residues. Germline CDR1 reads SEHNR; CDR2 reads FQNEAQ (reference sequence). The CDR3 reads CANAKPTNQETQYF. The CDR3 DNA follows: TGTGCCAACGCAAAACCAACAAATCAAGAGACCCAGTACTTC.

This clonotype was counted many times. Here the CDR3 reads CASSQNLGVQINQPQHF. DNA for the CDR3: TGTGCCAGCAGCCAAAACCTCGGCGTACAGATCAATCAGCCCCAGCATTTT. The genes are TRBV4-2 and TRBJ1-5, with unresolved D. Germline V gene lookup returns CDR1 LGHNA and CDR2 YNFKEQ. V was cut by 2 bases and J by 3 bases, with 17 bases left in between. CDR3 length: 17 amino acids.

The chain employs TRBV15 and TRBJ2-2, with D unclear. The V and J ends lost 2 bases and 3 bases respectively, with 7 bases between them. The CDR3 sequence is 14 residues long. Germline V lookup: CDR1 LNHNV, CDR2 YYDKDF (reference sequence). The CDR3 DNA reads as TGTGCCACCAGCAGACGCTCATACACCGGGGAGCTGTTTTTT. Translation: CATSRRSYTGELFF. The full variable domain, in which reference TRBV15 and TRBJ2-2 provide the parts outside the CDR3, is DAMVIQNPRYQVTQFGKPVTLSCSQTLNHNVMYWYQQKSSQAPKLLFHYYDKDFNNEADTPDNFQSRRPNTSFCFLDIRSPGLGDTAMYLCATSRRSYTGELFFGEGSRLTVL.

V and J are TRBV7-6 and TRBJ2-7, with 10 positions matching TRBD2. The germline CDR1 and CDR2 sequences are SGHVS and FNYEAQ. The CDR3 is made up of 15 amino acids. Trimming took 5 bases from V and 3 from J; bases not matched to a gene: 7. CDR3 nucleotides: TGTGCCAGCAGCATATCTAGCGGGAGAGGCTACGAGCAGTACTTC. Residues: CASSISSGRGYEQYF.

This clonotype was found many times. The chain carries TRBV6-5 and TRBJ2-1; D unresolved. Germline assignment: CDR1 MNHEY and CDR2 SVGAGI. Trimming cost V 6 bases and J 1 base, with 10 bases left between them. CDR3 length equals 14 residues. CDR3 region: CASSGVASYNEQFF. CDR3 in DNA: TGTGCCAGCAGCGGTGTCGCGTCCTACAATGAGCAGTTCTTC.

Many counts were recorded for this clonotype. The chain combines TRBV11-2 with TRBJ1-1, with TRBD1 matching over 8 bases. Germline V lookup: CDR1 SGHAT, CDR2 FQNNGV. With 0 bases clipped from V and 5 bases from J, the junction kept 5 bases outside the gene matches. The CDR3 length is 15 residues. CDR3 sequence reads: CASSLDRGRRTEAFF. The CDR3 DNA is TGTGCCAGCAGCTTAGACAGGGGGCGTCGGACTGAAGCTTTCTTT.

V and J are TRBV5-4 and TRBJ2-5, with D tentatively TRBD2 (6 bases). In germline, CDR1 is SGHNT, CDR2 YYREEE (reference sequence). Trimming stripped 0 bases from V and 4 bases from J, with 10 bases between. The CDR3 loop spans 14 amino acids. CDR3 residues: CASSLGGDPETQYF. The CDR3 DNA reads TGTGCCAGCAGCTTGGGGGGGGACCCAGAGACCCAGTACTTC.